Listed below are T cell receptor beta chains from one sample, sequenced in a study of metastatic and nonmetastatic thyroid tumors. Through MiXCR, TCRdb re-clonotyped the PCR reads. The data contain about 18,000 clones, less than 40% of them singletons. Material: tumor tissue. These receptors all stem from a male donor with papillary thyroid cancer or a benign thyroid nodule (not recorded which). Some clones in this sample may be carry-over from other donors' samples. The CDR3 runs from the conserved cysteine through the conserved F or W. A D gene is named only where the DNA matches it firmly. Some rows have no size entry. The others give once, few or many, or a class for an expanded clone.

V gene: TRBV4-3
clone size: .
J gene: TRBJ2-2
D gene: .
CDR3 protein: CSSSQRGYANTGELFF
CDR3 DNA: TGCTCCAGCAGCCAAAGGGGTTACGCGAACACCGGGGAGCTGTTTTTT

V gene: TRBV5-1
clone size: .
J gene: TRBJ2-3
D gene: TRBD1
CDR3 protein: CASSSTGVTDTQYF
CDR3 DNA: TGCGCCAGCAGCTCAACAGGGGTAACAGATACGCAGTATTTT

V gene: TRBV2
clone size: .
J gene: TRBJ2-7
D gene: TRBD1
CDR3 protein: CACWDSTDEQYF
CDR3 DNA: TGTGCCTGCTGGGACAGCACGGACGAGCAGTACTTC

V gene: TRBV9
clone size: once
J gene: TRBJ2-1
D gene: .
CDR3 protein: CASSVDGTPYNEQFF
CDR3 DNA: TGTGCCAGCAGCGTAGACGGGACTCCATACAATGAGCAGTTCTTC

V gene: TRBV11-2
clone size: .
J gene: TRBJ2-1
D gene: TRBD2
CDR3 protein: CASSLDIAGGYNEQFF
CDR3 DNA: TGTGCCAGCAGCTTAGATATAGCGGGGGGCTACAATGAGCAGTTCTTC

V gene: TRBV9
clone size: .
J gene: TRBJ1-2
D gene: .
CDR3 protein: CASSVTTLASSYGYTF
CDR3 DNA: TGTGCCAGCAGCGTAACCACCTTAGCCTCTTCCTATGGCTACACCTTC

V gene: TRBV5-5
clone size: few
J gene: TRBJ2-1
D gene: TRBD1
CDR3 protein: CASSLGGPRQGLYEQFF
CDR3 DNA: TGTGCCAGCAGCTTGGGGGGCCCGCGACAGGGCCTTTATGAGCAGTTCTTC

V gene: TRBV6-2/TRBV6-3
clone size: .
J gene: TRBJ2-6
D gene: .
CDR3 protein: CASSYSTGSTQSGANDLTF
CDR3 DNA: TGTGCCAGCAGTTACTCGACTGGGTCCACTCAATCTGGGGCCAACGACCTGACTTTC

V gene: TRBV10-1
clone size: many
J gene: TRBJ2-1
D gene: TRBD1
CDR3 protein: CASSEGTGVVEQFF
CDR3 DNA: TGCGCCAGCAGTGAAGGGACAGGGGTCGTTGAGCAGTTCTTC

V gene: TRBV19
clone size: few
J gene: TRBJ2-1
D gene: .
CDR3 protein: CASMSVPEQFF
CDR3 DNA: TGTGCCAGTATGAGCGTGCCTGAGCAGTTCTTC

V gene: TRBV7-2
clone size: .
J gene: TRBJ2-7
D gene: .
CDR3 protein: CASSLVPGEQYF
CDR3 DNA: TGTGCCAGCAGCTTAGTTCCCGGGGAGCAGTACTTC

V gene: TRBV7-2
clone size: many
J gene: TRBJ2-3
D gene: .
CDR3 protein: CASNMGLLSTDTQYF
CDR3 DNA: TGTGCCAGCAACATGGGACTTCTTAGCACAGATACGCAGTATTTT

V gene: TRBV20-1
clone size: .
J gene: TRBJ2-3
D gene: .
CDR3 protein: CSALRTAWVSDTQYF
CDR3 DNA: TGCAGTGCCCTTCGGACGGCCTGGGTCTCAGATACGCAGTATTTT

V gene: TRBV5-1
clone size: .
J gene: TRBJ1-1
D gene: .
CDR3 protein: CASNDIGGNTEAFF
CDR3 DNA: TGCGCCAGTAACGATATAGGTGGTAACACTGAAGCTTTCTTT

V gene: TRBV5-4
clone size: many
J gene: TRBJ2-7
D gene: TRBD2
CDR3 protein: CASSSLSGEYLYEQYF
CDR3 DNA: TGTGCCAGCAGCTCCCTCAGCGGGGAGTACTTATACGAGCAGTACTTC

V gene: TRBV12-5
clone size: many
J gene: TRBJ2-2
D gene: .
CDR3 protein: CASGFRLDGTGELFF
CDR3 DNA: TGTGCTAGTGGTTTTCGACTGGATGGGACCGGGGAGCTGTTTTTT

V gene: TRBV20-1
clone size: .
J gene: TRBJ2-7
D gene: TRBD1
CDR3 protein: CSARDRDSTHSYEQYF
CDR3 DNA: TGCAGTGCTAGAGATCGGGACAGCACCCACTCCTACGAGCAGTACTTC

V gene: TRBV5-1
clone size: many
J gene: TRBJ2-5
D gene: TRBD2
CDR3 protein: CASSLGLAGVALGETQYF
CDR3 DNA: TGCGCCAGCAGCTTAGGACTAGCGGGAGTGGCTCTCGGAGAGACCCAGTACTTC

V gene: TRBV5-1
clone size: once
J gene: TRBJ2-3
D gene: TRBD2
CDR3 protein: CASSLTSGITDTQYF
CDR3 DNA: TGCGCCAGCAGCTTGACTAGCGGGATCACAGATACGCAGTATTTT

V gene: TRBV2
clone size: few
J gene: TRBJ2-3
D gene: .
CDR3 protein: CASMVPSRTDTQYF
CDR3 DNA: TGTGCCAGCATGGTCCCTAGTAGGACAGATACGCAGTATTTT

V gene: TRBV14
clone size: many
J gene: TRBJ2-5
D gene: .
CDR3 protein: CASSTQVRETQYF
CDR3 DNA: TGTGCCAGCAGCACTCAGGTCCGGGAGACCCAGTACTTC

V gene: TRBV19
clone size: few
J gene: TRBJ2-7
D gene: .
CDR3 protein: CASSIVGRGNEQYF
CDR3 DNA: TGTGCCAGTAGTATCGTCGGCCGAGGAAACGAGCAGTACTTC

V gene: TRBV6-2/TRBV6-3
clone size: .
J gene: TRBJ2-7
D gene: TRBD2
CDR3 protein: CASSYSAGGPYEQYF
CDR3 DNA: TGTGCCAGCAGTTACTCGGCGGGAGGGCCTTACGAGCAGTACTTC

V gene: TRBV7-3
clone size: many
J gene: TRBJ1-1
D gene: TRBD1
CDR3 protein: CASSLCGDSPLAEAFF
CDR3 DNA: TGTGCCAGCAGCTTATGTGGGGACAGCCCTTTGGCTGAAGCTTTCTTT

V gene: TRBV20-1
clone size: .
J gene: TRBJ2-3
D gene: .
CDR3 protein: CSALALGGTDTQYF
CDR3 DNA: TGCAGTGCTCTAGCGCTAGGAGGCACAGATACGCAGTATTTT

V gene: TRBV7-2
clone size: .
J gene: TRBJ2-2
D gene: TRBD2
CDR3 protein: CASSLAGGRPTGELFF
CDR3 DNA: TGTGCCAGCAGCTTAGCCGGCGGGAGGCCCACCGGGGAGCTGTTTTTT

V gene: TRBV20-1
clone size: .
J gene: TRBJ1-6
D gene: .
CDR3 protein: CSALLAGTYNSPLHF
CDR3 DNA: TGCAGTGCTCTCTTGGCAGGGACTTATAATTCACCCCTCCACTTT

V gene: TRBV19
clone size: medium-sized
J gene: TRBJ2-2
D gene: .
CDR3 protein: CASSVSDGELFF
CDR3 DNA: TGTGCCAGTAGCGTCAGCGACGGGGAGCTGTTTTTT

V gene: TRBV7-9
clone size: .
J gene: TRBJ1-1
D gene: .
CDR3 protein: CASSSRDWVNSEAFF
CDR3 DNA: TGTGCCAGCAGCTCCCGAGACTGGGTTAACTCTGAAGCTTTCTTT

V gene: TRBV6-1
clone size: .
J gene: TRBJ2-1
D gene: .
CDR3 protein: CASSVDEGGYNEQFF
CDR3 DNA: TGTGCCAGCAGCGTAGACGAGGGCGGCTACAATGAGCAGTTCTTC

V gene: TRBV5-1
clone size: medium-sized
J gene: TRBJ1-1
D gene: TRBD1
CDR3 protein: CASSLGDRAGDTEAFF
CDR3 DNA: TGCGCCAGCAGCTTGGGGGACAGGGCAGGTGACACTGAAGCTTTCTTT

V gene: TRBV6-1
clone size: many
J gene: TRBJ2-3
D gene: .
CDR3 protein: CASSESVSSVRDTQYF
CDR3 DNA: TGTGCCAGCAGTGAATCAGTTTCGAGCGTTAGAGATACGCAGTATTTT

V gene: TRBV6-1
clone size: medium-sized
J gene: TRBJ2-7
D gene: .
CDR3 protein: CASRIPGGGSYEQYF
CDR3 DNA: TGTGCCAGCAGGATTCCAGGGGGGGGGTCCTACGAGCAGTACTTC